The next 11 T cell receptor beta chains were all read from a single sample in a study of blood T cell repertoires in COVID-19. Only in-frame clones appear in the TCRdb table, and some are missing; sequencing was by immunoSEQ multiplex PCR. The sample holds roughly 240,000 clones, around 86% seen once. Sequencing was done on a sample of peripheral blood. These receptors were taken from a man aged 18 to 29 with active or convalescent COVID-19.

This rearrangement joins TRBV2 to TRBJ2-3, with 7 bases aligning to TRBD2. CDR1 is SNHLY and CDR2 is FYNNEI in the germline V gene. This CDR3 has 13 residues. After removal of 7 bases from V and 6 bases from J, the junction contained 7 bases not matched to a gene. CDR3 sequence: CASMSGEGDTQYF. The CDR3 DNA reads as TGTGCCAGCATGAGTGGGGAGGGGGATACGCAGTATTTT.

The V and J genes are TRBV29-1 and TRBJ2-5, with TRBD1 as a possible D gene (6 bases). Germline CDR1 is SQVTM and CDR2 is ANQGSEA. The CDR3 is 14 amino acids. V lost 4 bases to trimming and J lost 10 bases, with 22 bases between them. CDR3 bases: TGCAGCGTTGTTCTCATAGGACAGAAGGAGGACCAGTACTTC. Amino acid sequence: CSVVLIGQKEDQYF.

This rearrangement joins TRBV11-1 to TRBJ2-7, with no clear D. The CDR3 spans 15 residues. Germline CDR1 SGHAT, CDR2 FQDESV (reference sequence). V dropped 5 bases and J dropped 4 bases, with 18 bases sitting between them. The CDR3 region has the DNA TGTGCCAGCAGCCCTATGGGCATCGGCTTTTACGAGCAGTACTTC. It yields the protein CASSPMGIGFYEQYF.

V usage is TRBV13 and J usage is TRBJ1-1; no firm D call. Trimming cost V 8 bases and J 2 bases, with 12 bases left between them. From germline, CDR1 is PRHDT and CDR2 FYEKMQ (reference sequence). The CDR3 consists of 13 residues. CDR3 protein: CASSPELNTEAFF. CDR3 sequence (DNA): TGTGCCAGCTCTCCAGAACTAAACACTGAAGCTTTCTTT.

As concerns this clone: This may be a read error, as it is one base from a much larger clone. The chain combines TRBV7-2 with TRBJ2-1; maybe TRBD1 (6 bases). V was shortened by 5 bases and J by 0 bases, with 11 bases between the two germline ends. The CDR3 is 15 residues long. CDR1 and CDR2 (germline): SGHTA, FQGNSA. The DNA of the CDR3 is TGTGCCAGCAGCAAAAGGGGGAGCTCCTACAATGAGCAGTTCTTC. It is translated as CASSKRGSSYNEQFF.

The chain carries TRBV11-3 and TRBJ2-7; TRBD1 matches 7 bases. The CDR3 sequence is 15 residues long. Germline V gives CDR1 SGHNT, CDR2 YENEEA. V trimming: 3 bases; J trimming: 5 bases; junction bases outside the gene matches: 10. For the CDR3, the DNA is TGTGCCAGCAGCTTCCAACAGGGGAGCACCAACGAGCAGTACTTC. As protein: CASSFQQGSTNEQYF.

This clone was seen a single time. V usage is TRBV5-4 and J usage is TRBJ2-7, with 7 nucleotides matching TRBD1. In germline, CDR1 is SGHNT, CDR2 YYREEE (reference sequence). Trimming removed 0 bases from V and 7 bases from J; junction bases left unmatched: 10. The CDR3 sequence is 15 residues long. This CDR3 is CASSLALTGTGEQYF. CDR3 sequence (DNA): TGTGCCAGCAGCTTGGCCTTGACAGGGACGGGGGAGCAGTACTTC.

This chain joins TRBV11-2 and TRBJ2-4, with TRBD1 as a possible D gene (5 bases). This CDR3 is built from 16 residues. Trimming stripped 9 bases from V and 5 bases from J, with 23 bases between. Germline V CDR1 and CDR2: SGHAT, FQNNGV. CDR3 region: CASGPPRTGHQNIQYF. Written as DNA, the CDR3 is TGTGCCAGTGGGCCCCCCAGGACCGGACATCAAAACATTCAGTACTTC.

This chain connects TRBV30 to TRBJ1-6; D ambiguous. The CDR3 extends over 13 amino acids. The V end was cut by 0 bases, the J end by 13 bases, with 13 bases between. Per the germline V gene, CDR1 is GTSNPN and CDR2 is SVGIG (reference sequence). The CDR3 protein is CAWSVLGATPLHF. CDR3 coding DNA: TGTGCCTGGAGTGTCCTAGGAGCGACCCCCCTCCACTTT.

The genes are TRBV9 and TRBJ2-3, with D possibly TRBD2 on 5 matching bases. Germline CDR1 SGDLS, CDR2 YYNGEE. Trimming removed 3 bases at V and 1 base at J, with 12 bases between. This CDR3 spans 15 amino acids. CDR3 sequence (DNA): TGTGCCAGCAGCGCCGGGGATATGGGCACAGATACGCAGTATTTT. Residues: CASSAGDMGTDTQYF.

This clone was observed once. The genes are TRBV15 and TRBJ2-3, with a tentative D call TRBD1 (6 bases). This CDR3 spans 17 amino acids. Trimming removed 3 bases at V and 4 bases at J, with 20 bases between. Germline assignment: CDR1 LNHNV and CDR2 YYDKDF (reference sequence). CDR3 sequence reads: CATSSPGRGEIADTQYF. CDR3 DNA: TGTGCCACCAGCAGTCCGGGCAGGGGCGAGATTGCAGATACGCAGTATTTT.